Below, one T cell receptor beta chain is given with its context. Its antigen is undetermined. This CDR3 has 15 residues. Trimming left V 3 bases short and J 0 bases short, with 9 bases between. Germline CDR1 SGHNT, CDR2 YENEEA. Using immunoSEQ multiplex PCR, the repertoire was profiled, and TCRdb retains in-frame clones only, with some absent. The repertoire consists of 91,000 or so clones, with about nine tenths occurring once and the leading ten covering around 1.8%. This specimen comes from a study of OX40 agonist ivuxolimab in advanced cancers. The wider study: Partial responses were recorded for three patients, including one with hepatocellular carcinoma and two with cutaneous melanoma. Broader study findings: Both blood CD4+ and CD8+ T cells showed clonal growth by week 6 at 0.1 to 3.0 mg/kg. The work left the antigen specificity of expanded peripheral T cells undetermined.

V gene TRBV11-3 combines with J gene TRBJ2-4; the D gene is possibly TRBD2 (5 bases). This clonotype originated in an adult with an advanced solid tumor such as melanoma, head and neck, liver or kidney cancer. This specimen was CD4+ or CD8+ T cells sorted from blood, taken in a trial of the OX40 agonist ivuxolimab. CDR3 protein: CASSFSGLAKNIQYF. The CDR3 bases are TGTGCCAGCAGCTTTTCCGGACTAGCCAAAAACATTCAGTACTTC.